The rows below give T cell receptor beta chains drawn from one sample of a study of technical replicates of blood from four donors. Sequencing used immunoSEQ multiplex PCR; TCRdb keeps in-frame clones, though not all of them. The data contain tens of thousands of clones, around 90% of them seen just once; the ten biggest clones take up 4.5% to 5.5%. Sequenced material: PBMCs. These receptors came from a human donor in good health. Some clones in this sample may be carry-over from other donors' samples. Each CDR3 is given with its conserved first and last residue.

v_call cdr3_length cdr3_aa
TRBV11-2 13 CASSSRVAYEQYF
TRBV5-1 16 CASSRTKQTNTGELFF
TRBV28 14 CASSLLDRGTEAFF
TRBV11-2 15 CASSFWGGPNYGYTF
TRBV10-3 14 CAISEFGSGETQYF
TRBV9 15 CASSAQTGMNEKLFF
TRBV4-1 21 CASSPVGRGGPFSGRNEKLFF
TRBV7-2 14 CASSLDVADNEQFF
TRBV7-2 15 CASRRGTGGFDTQYF
TRBV11-2 14 CASSFRQGNGEQYF
TRBV5-6 14 CASSTSGGTDTQYF
TRBV30 14 CAWSVSSVVETQYF
TRBV7-6 17 CASSLFAGTSLDDEQFF
TRBV7-9 15 CASSFSGTGDYEQYF